These T cell receptor beta chains were read from a single sample in a study of blood T cells in healthy people across ages. TCRdb itself ran the 5' RACE reads through MiXCR, one entry per CDR3 protein. The sample holds over 600,000 distinct CDR3 sequences, 21% seen once. The sample was blood. These receptors were obtained from a man between 65 and 85 years old in good health. Each CDR3 is given with its conserved first and last residue. Fields, in order: D gene, clone size, V gene, J gene, CDR3 protein, CDR3 DNA. The D gene is left open where the match is weak. For some rows the clone size is stated as once, few or many, or as a class when expanded; others skip it.

D: -
size: -
V: TRBV10-3
J: TRBJ2-1
CDR3: CAISTQREQFF
DNA: TGTGCCATCAGTACACAGCGGGAGCAGTTCTTC

D: -
size: -
V: TRBV7-2
J: TRBJ1-5
CDR3: CASSLAGLNQPQHF
DNA: TGTGCCAGCAGCTTAGCAGGATTAAATCAGCCCCAGCATTTT

D: TRBD2
size: -
V: TRBV20-1
J: TRBJ2-7
CDR3: CSASISGRAYEQYF
DNA: TGCAGTGCTTCGATAAGCGGGAGGGCCTACGAGCAGTACTTC

D: -
size: -
V: TRBV28
J: TRBJ2-5
CDR3: CASGASPRGLFF
DNA: TGTGCCAGCGGGGCTAGCCCCAGGGGTCTGTTCTTC

D: TRBD2
size: few
V: TRBV20-1
J: TRBJ2-1
CDR3: CSARGLAGGPGDGEQFF
DNA: TGCAGTGCTAGAGGGCTAGCGGGAGGCCCCGGTGATGGTGAGCAGTTCTTC

D: -
size: few
V: TRBV6-1
J: TRBJ2-5
CDR3: CASNRLVDFQETQYF
DNA: TGTGCCAGCAATAGGCTCGTGGACTTCCAAGAGACCCAGTACTTC

D: -
size: -
V: TRBV10-3
J: TRBJ1-4
CDR3: CAISENVGEKLFF
DNA: TGTGCCATCAGTGAAAACGTTGGGGAAAAACTGTTTTTT

D: -
size: -
V: TRBV20-1
J: TRBJ2-3
CDR3: CSARVDFTDTQYF
DNA: TGCAGTGCGCGGGTAGACTTCACAGATACGCAGTATTTT

D: -
size: few
V: TRBV5-1
J: TRBJ2-5
CDR3: CASSSLTGMQETQYF
DNA: TGCGCCAGCAGCTCACTAACAGGGATGCAAGAGACCCAGTACTTC

D: TRBD1
size: few
V: TRBV10-3
J: TRBJ2-7
CDR3: CAISEKQGAVDEQYF
DNA: TGTGCCATCAGTGAGAAACAGGGGGCAGTCGACGAGCAGTACTTC

D: TRBD2
size: -
V: TRBV5-1
J: TRBJ2-7
CDR3: CASKVAGDYEQYF
DNA: TGCGCCAGCAAAGTAGCGGGAGATTACGAGCAGTACTTC

D: TRBD1
size: -
V: TRBV5-1
J: TRBJ1-4
CDR3: CASSRKQGASNEKLFF
DNA: TGCGCCAGCAGCAGAAAACAGGGGGCAAGTAATGAAAAACTGTTTTTT

D: -
size: -
V: TRBV15
J: TRBJ2-1
CDR3: CATERGVHLGEQFF
DNA: TGTGCCACCGAGAGAGGGGTTCATTTGGGTGAGCAGTTCTTC

D: TRBD1
size: few
V: TRBV24-1
J: TRBJ2-2
CDR3: CATSDLRQGTGTGELFF
DNA: TGTGCCACCAGTGATTTACGACAGGGGACGGGCACCGGGGAGCTGTTTTTT

D: TRBD2
size: -
V: TRBV20-1
J: TRBJ2-1
CDR3: CSALAGGVQDEQFF
DNA: TGCAGTGCTCTAGCGGGAGGGGTACAAGATGAGCAGTTCTTC

D: TRBD2
size: many
V: TRBV5-1
J: TRBJ2-5
CDR3: CASSIAGKQETQYF
DNA: TGCGCCAGCAGCATAGCGGGGAAACAAGAGACCCAGTACTTC

D: -
size: many
V: TRBV4-3
J: TRBJ2-2
CDR3: CASSQRDLTGELFF
DNA: TGCGCCAGCAGCCAAAGGGACCTCACCGGGGAGCTGTTTTTT

D: TRBD2
size: -
V: TRBV6-5
J: TRBJ2-1
CDR3: CAGWGGGNEQFF
DNA: TGTGCCGGCTGGGGGGGAGGCAATGAGCAGTTCTTC

D: TRBD2
size: -
V: TRBV7-2
J: TRBJ2-5
CDR3: CASSLVAGRAAETQYF
DNA: TGTGCCAGCAGCTTAGTGGCCGGGAGGGCCGCAGAGACCCAGTACTTC

D: -
size: few
V: TRBV6-2/TRBV6-3
J: TRBJ2-1
CDR3: CASRQPSSYNEQFF
DNA: TGTGCCAGCAGACAGCCGAGCTCCTACAATGAGCAGTTCTTC

D: TRBD2
size: -
V: TRBV6-1
J: TRBJ2-5
CDR3: CASSERRLAANQETQYF
DNA: TGTGCCAGCAGTGAACGCCGACTAGCAGCCAACCAAGAGACCCAGTACTTC

D: -
size: -
V: TRBV12-3/TRBV12-4
J: TRBJ2-4
CDR3: CASSLEELIAKNIQYF
DNA: TGTGCCAGCAGTTTAGAGGAATTGATAGCCAAAAACATTCAGTACTTC

D: -
size: -
V: TRBV20-1
J: TRBJ2-1
CDR3: CSGPGSASYNEQFF
DNA: TGCAGTGGCCCAGGGAGCGCCTCCTACAATGAACAGTTCTTC

D: TRBD2
size: -
V: TRBV6-6
J: TRBJ2-1
CDR3: CAGSFSGGAVYEQFF
DNA: TGTGCCGGCAGTTTTAGCGGGGGGGCCGTTTATGAGCAGTTCTTC

D: -
size: many
V: TRBV2
J: TRBJ2-7
CDR3: CASNKQDYEQYF
DNA: TGTGCCAGCAACAAACAGGACTACGAGCAGTACTTC

D: TRBD1
size: few
V: TRBV5-1
J: TRBJ2-5
CDR3: CASSGGTEQETQYF
DNA: TGCGCCAGCAGCGGTGGGACAGAACAAGAGACCCAGTACTTC

D: -
size: -
V: TRBV28
J: TRBJ2-6
CDR3: CASSQTQGAGANVLTF
DNA: TGTGCCAGCAGTCAGACACAGGGAGCCGGGGCCAACGTCCTGACTTTC

D: -
size: -
V: TRBV20-1
J: TRBJ2-2
CDR3: CSARSLSYTGELFF
DNA: TGCAGTGCTAGAAGTCTATCGTACACCGGGGAGCTGTTTTTT

D: -
size: -
V: TRBV18
J: TRBJ2-4
CDR3: CASSPRTGLTKNIQYF
DNA: TGTGCCAGCTCACCACGAACAGGGCTAACCAAAAACATTCAGTACTTC

D: TRBD2
size: -
V: TRBV10-3
J: TRBJ2-1
CDR3: CAISPGGSGAYNEQFF
DNA: TGTGCCATCAGTCCCGGGGGGAGCGGAGCCTACAATGAGCAGTTCTTC

D: -
size: -
V: TRBV20-1
J: TRBJ1-4
CDR3: CSARDSWTNEKLFF
DNA: TGCAGTGCTAGAGATTCGTGGACTAATGAAAAACTGTTTTTT

D: -
size: few
V: TRBV29-1
J: TRBJ2-5
CDR3: CSVELTPLETQYF
DNA: TGCAGCGTTGAATTAACCCCTCTGGAGACCCAGTACTTC

D: -
size: -
V: TRBV10-3
J: TRBJ2-3
CDR3: CAISGRADTQYF
DNA: TGTGCCATCAGTGGGAGAGCAGATACGCAGTATTTT

D: -
size: -
V: TRBV7-2
J: TRBJ1-1
CDR3: CASSQRTNTEAFF
DNA: TGTGCCAGCAGCCAAAGGACGAACACTGAAGCTTTCTTT

D: -
size: few
V: TRBV4-1
J: TRBJ1-2
CDR3: CASSQVRQNSGGYTF
DNA: TGCGCCAGCAGCCAAGTGAGGCAGAACTCAGGCGGCTACACCTTC

D: -
size: -
V: TRBV7-6
J: TRBJ2-5
CDR3: CASSLGLQMSPSF
DNA: TGTGCCAGCAGCTTAGGGCTACAAATGTCACCAAGCTTC

D: -
size: -
V: TRBV12-5
J: TRBJ2-2
CDR3: CASGLGSGYPGELFF
DNA: TGTGCTAGTGGTTTGGGTTCAGGGTATCCCGGGGAGCTGTTTTTT

D: -
size: many
V: TRBV19
J: TRBJ2-7
CDR3: CASLGLKSSYEQYF
DNA: TGTGCCAGTCTAGGTCTGAAGAGCTCCTACGAGCAGTACTTC

D: TRBD2
size: -
V: TRBV4-3
J: TRBJ2-7
CDR3: CASSQDPSGSAYEQYF
DNA: TGCGCCAGCAGCCAAGATCCGAGCGGGAGCGCCTACGAGCAGTACTTC

D: -
size: few
V: TRBV7-9
J: TRBJ2-7
CDR3: CASSSQDNYEQYF
DNA: TGTGCCAGCAGCTCCCAGGACAACTACGAGCAGTACTTC

D: TRBD1
size: few
V: TRBV7-2
J: TRBJ1-5
CDR3: CASGDRGGQPQHF
DNA: TGTGCCAGCGGCGACAGGGGTGGTCAGCCCCAGCATTTT

D: TRBD1
size: -
V: TRBV18
J: TRBJ1-1
CDR3: CASSPPGQGMNTEAFF
DNA: TGTGCCAGCTCACCACCGGGACAGGGAATGAACACTGAAGCTTTCTTT

D: TRBD1
size: -
V: TRBV6-2/TRBV6-3
J: TRBJ2-7
CDR3: CASIFEQGACFSYEQYF
DNA: TGTGCCAGCATTTTTGAGCAGGGGGCCTGTTTCTCCTACGAGCAGTACTTC

D: -
size: -
V: TRBV15
J: TRBJ2-5
CDR3: CATSSSGRGETQYF
DNA: TGTGCCACCAGCAGTAGTGGGAGAGGAGAGACCCAGTACTTC

D: TRBD2
size: few
V: TRBV5-1
J: TRBJ2-1
CDR3: CASSLGWTSGSSSYNEQFF
DNA: TGCGCCAGCAGCTTGGGCTGGACTAGCGGGTCTAGCTCCTACAATGAGCAGTTCTTC

D: TRBD1
size: few
V: TRBV27
J: TRBJ2-5
CDR3: CASSLWGTGEETQCF
DNA: TGTGCCAGCAGTTTATGGGGGACAGGGGAAGAGACCCAGTGCTTC

D: -
size: few
V: TRBV20-1
J: TRBJ2-5
CDR3: CSARDQGVETQYF
DNA: TGCAGTGCTAGAGATCAGGGAGTGGAGACCCAGTACTTC

D: -
size: few
V: TRBV15
J: TRBJ2-5
CDR3: CATSRADRLQETQYF
DNA: TGTGCCACCAGCAGGGCCGACAGGCTCCAAGAGACCCAGTACTTC

D: TRBD2
size: -
V: TRBV20-1
J: TRBJ2-7
CDR3: CSARDGAGVSYEQYF
DNA: TGCAGTGCTAGAGATGGAGCGGGGGTTTCCTACGAGCAGTACTTC

D: -
size: few
V: TRBV7-6
J: TRBJ2-1
CDR3: CASSLLPYSYNEQFF
DNA: TGTGCCAGCAGCTTGCTCCCATACTCCTACAATGAGCAGTTCTTC

D: -
size: -
V: TRBV27
J: TRBJ1-1
CDR3: CASSSGGRAEAFF
DNA: TGTGCCAGCAGTAGTGGGGGGCGGGCTGAAGCTTTCTTT

D: -
size: -
V: TRBV20-1
J: TRBJ2-5
CDR3: CSAKEETQYF
DNA: TGCAGTGCTAAGGAAGAGACCCAGTACTTC

D: TRBD2
size: -
V: TRBV5-6
J: TRBJ2-4
CDR3: CASSFGTSGWNIQYF
DNA: TGTGCCAGCAGCTTCGGGACTAGCGGGTGGAACATTCAGTACTTC

D: -
size: few
V: TRBV19
J: TRBJ1-5
CDR3: CASRIYRDSNQPQHF
DNA: TGTGCCAGTAGGATCTACAGGGATAGCAATCAGCCCCAGCATTTT